A single sample is the source of the 16 T cell receptor beta chains below, sequenced in a study of tumor-infiltrating lymphocytes in primary liver carcinoma. In addition to blood RNA drawn from unsorted whole blood, germline DNA was extracted. Production of TCR beta cDNA used roughly 500 ng total RNA together with a constant-region primer. Each TCR beta library was derived from three nested multiplex PCR rounds that employed slightly modified ARM-PCR. With TRBV1-TRBV30 forward primers and a C-beta reverse primer, the first two PCR rounds were run for about 10 cycles each. TCRdb called the multiplex PCR reads again in MiXCR, with one record for every CDR3 protein. The top ten clones hold about 9.4% of a sample with some 320,000 distinct CDR3 sequences, around three fifths of them seen once. The sample taken for sequencing was peripheral blood. Receptors originate from a man between 35 and 55 years old with primary liver carcinoma and hepatitis B virus infection.

Points on this clonotype: A much larger clonotype is one base distant, so this may be a read error. The V gene is TRBV6-5, the J gene TRBJ2-3, with D tentatively TRBD2 (5 bases). The CDR3 sequence is 15 residues long. Per the germline V gene, CDR1 is MNHEY and CDR2 is SVGAGI. The CDR3 is CTSMSAGSSTDTQYF. The CDR3 DNA follows: TGTACCAGCATGTCGGCGGGTTCTAGCACAGATACGCAGTATTTT.

The table lists this clonotype with many counts. V usage is TRBV6-1 and J usage is TRBJ1-3; D unclear. The CDR3 runs to 13 residues. Trimming took 11 bases from V and 0 from J, leaving 11 bases between them. CDR1 MNHNS and CDR2 SASEGT come from the germline V gene. The CDR3 DNA is TGTGCCTCCGAAGGTCACTCTGGAAACACCATATATTTT. It codes for CASEGHSGNTIYF.

In regard to this clonotype: At one of its ends the junction is not consistent with the germline gene, which may arise from a read error. The CDR3 is CAISSSGQGAAYNEQFF. Written as DNA, the CDR3 is TGTGCCATCAGCTCCTCGGGACAGGGGGCTGCCTACAATGAGCAGTTCTTC. The chain combines TRBV11-2 with TRBJ2-1; 12 bases agree with TRBD1. Germline V lookup: CDR1 SGHAT, CDR2 FQNNGV. The CDR3 is 17 residues long.

For this clonotype: A clone one base away is much larger, so this may be a read error. This chain uses TRBV28 with TRBJ1-3; 7 bases fit TRBD1. Germline lookup yields CDR1 MDHEN and CDR2 SYDVKM. The CDR3 has 16 residues. In DNA form, the CDR3 reads TGTGCCAGCAGAAACAGGGGACGGCTCTCTGGAAACACCATGTATTTT. Translation: CASRNRGRLSGNTMYF.

About this clonotype: A much bigger clone sits one base away, suggesting this may be a read error. The rearrangement joins TRBV7-8 to TRBJ2-1; 14 bases align to TRBD2. V trimming: 5 bases; J trimming: 9 bases; junction bases outside the gene matches: 9. Germline V CDR1 and CDR2: SGHVS, FQNEAQ. This CDR3 region has 16 residues. CDR3 coding DNA: TGTGCCAGCAGCACGCCCGGGACTAGCGGGAGTCGTGAGCAGTTCTTC. Protein: CASSTPGTSGSREQFF.

On this clonotype: A much larger clone lies a single base off, so this may be a read error. J is TRBJ1-2 and V is TRBV29-1, with TRBD1 as a possible D gene (6 bases). Germline CDR1 reads SQVTM; CDR2 reads ANQGSEA. This CDR3 has 12 residues. Trimming took 5 bases from V and 3 from J, leaving 10 bases between them. CDR3 protein: CSVHEGDYGYTF. CDR3 coding DNA: TGCAGCGTTCATGAGGGGGACTATGGCTACACCTTC. Drawing the rest from reference TRBV29-1 and TRBJ1-2, the complete variable domain is SAVISQKPSRDICQRGTSLTIQCQVDSQVTMMFWYRQQPGQSLTLIATANQGSEATYESGFVIDKFPISRPNLTFSTLTVSNMSPEDSSIYLCSVHEGDYGYTFGSGTRLTVV.

The chain is built from TRBV12-3 or TRBV12-4 and TRBJ1-2; TRBD1 agrees at 8 bases. CDR3 length equals 13 residues. The J segment lost 7 bases and the V segment lost 2 bases, leaving 3 bases of the junction unmatched. The CDR3, as DNA: TGTGCCAGCAGTTTAAACAGGGGGTTTGGCTACACCTTC. It specifies CASSLNRGFGYTF.

This clonotype came up many times. The junction shows a germline mismatch at one end, possibly a read error. CDR3 in DNA: TGTGCCAGCAGCCAAGTGGCCCTCTCCTCCAATAATTCACCCCTCCACTTT. This sequence encodes CASSQVALSSNNSPLHF. The chain joins TRBV4-2 to TRBJ1-6; D gene ambiguous. The CDR3 length is 17 residues. Germline assignment: CDR1 LGHNA and CDR2 YNFKEQ.

Turning to this clonotype: A much more abundant neighbour one base away suggests this may be a read error. The CDR3 DNA reads TGCGCCAGCAGCCAAGGGACAGGGAGGGCGTACGAGCAGTACTTC. The encoded protein is CASSQGTGRAYEQYF. The J gene is TRBJ2-7, the V gene TRBV4-1; weak D call: TRBD1 (8 bases). CDR1 and CDR2 (germline): MGHRA, YSYEKL. The CDR3 loop spans 15 amino acids. V was shortened by 1 base and J by 4 bases, with 14 bases between the two germline ends.

To note about this clonotype: A clone one base away is much larger, so this may be a read error. The CDR3 DNA is TGTGCCAGCAGGGTGGGAAGCATAGATACGCAGTATTTT. Encoded protein: CASRVGSIDTQYF. The chain uses TRBV11-2 and TRBJ2-3, with D unresolved. The CDR3 runs 13 residues. Germline V gives CDR1 SGHAT, CDR2 FQNNGV.

Remarks on this clonotype: A much bigger clone sits one base away, suggesting this may be a read error. The rearrangement uses TRBV6-5 and TRBJ1-1; TRBD1 matches 8 bases. The germline V gene encodes CDR1 MNHEY and CDR2 SVGAGI. V was pared by 6 bases and J by 1 base, with 4 bases of the junction left unmatched. The CDR3 runs 14 residues. CDR3 sequence: CASSTGQENTEAFF. Here the CDR3 DNA reads TGTGCCAGCAGCACGGGACAGGAGAACACTGAAGCTTTCTTT.

About this clonotype itself: At one boundary the junction diverges from the germline segment, which might be a read error. The chain recombines TRBV29-1 with TRBJ2-1, with TRBD1 matching over 8 bases. This CDR3 contains 14 residues. CDR1 is SQVTM and CDR2 is ANQGSEA in the germline V gene. The CDR3 reads CSVLLTGVKGEQFF. CDR3 nucleotides: TGCAGCGTTCTCCTGACAGGGGTGAAGGGTGAGCAATTCTTC.

With respect to this clonotype: A read error may be the cause here, since a much bigger clone is one base away. This chain connects TRBV4-2 to TRBJ2-2; the D gene is possibly TRBD2 (5 bases). Germline CDR1 is LGHNA and CDR2 is YNFKEQ. The CDR3 runs 18 residues. The CDR3, as DNA: TGTGCCAGCAGCCAAGATCTTGCCGCGGGCTCGAACACCGCGGAGCTGTTTTTT. Translating gives CASSQDLAAGSNTAELFF.

A few counts support this clonotype. The gene calls are TRBV6-1 and TRBJ2-7; possibly TRBD1 for D (8 bases). This CDR3 has 15 residues. Trimming removed 5 bases at V and 6 bases at J, with 20 bases between. Germline V gene sequence: CDR1 MNHNS, CDR2 SASEGT. Here the CDR3 reads CASSRGGDRGGEQYF. CDR3 in DNA: TGTGCCAGCAGTAGGGGGGGAGACAGGGGCGGCGAGCAGTACTTC.

In the case of this clonotype: A much more abundant neighbour one base away suggests this may be a read error. The chain links TRBV5-4 to TRBJ2-2; TRBD2 aligns across 10 bases. The CDR3 is 16 amino acids. Germline V gives CDR1 SGHNT, CDR2 YYREEE (reference sequence). The CDR3: CGSSPRTSGNTGELFF. In DNA, the CDR3 is TGTGGCAGCAGCCCGAGGACTAGCGGGAACACCGGGGAGCTGTTTTTT.

A remark on this clonotype: A much larger clone differs by one base, so this may be a read error. This chain connects TRBV12-3 or TRBV12-4 to TRBJ2-1, with a possible D match to TRBD2 (5 bases). Trimming left V 1 base short and J 9 bases short, with 16 bases between. The CDR3 loop spans 15 amino acids. Here the CDR3 DNA reads TGTGCCAGCAGTTTAGACTCCCTACAAGGGAGTGAGCAGTTCTTC. It yields the protein CASSLDSLQGSEQFF.